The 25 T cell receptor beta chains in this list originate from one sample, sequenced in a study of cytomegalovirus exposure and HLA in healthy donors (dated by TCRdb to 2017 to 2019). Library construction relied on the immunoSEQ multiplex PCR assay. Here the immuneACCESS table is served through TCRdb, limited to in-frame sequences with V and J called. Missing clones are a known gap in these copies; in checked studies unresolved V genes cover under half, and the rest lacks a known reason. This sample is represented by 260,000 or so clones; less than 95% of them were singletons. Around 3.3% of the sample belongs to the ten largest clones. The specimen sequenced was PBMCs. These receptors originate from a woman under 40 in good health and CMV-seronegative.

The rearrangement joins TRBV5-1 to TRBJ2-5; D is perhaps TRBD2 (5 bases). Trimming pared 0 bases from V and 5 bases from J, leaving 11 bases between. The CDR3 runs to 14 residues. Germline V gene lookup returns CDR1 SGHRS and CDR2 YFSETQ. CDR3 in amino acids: CASSLDSVKETQYF. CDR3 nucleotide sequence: TGCGCCAGCAGCTTGGATAGCGTTAAGGAGACCCAGTACTTC.

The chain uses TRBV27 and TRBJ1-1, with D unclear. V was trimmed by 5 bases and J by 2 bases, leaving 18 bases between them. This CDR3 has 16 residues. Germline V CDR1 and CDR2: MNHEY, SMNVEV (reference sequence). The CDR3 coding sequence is TGTGCCAGCAGTCCGCCCTGGACGGAAACAAACACTGAAGCTTTCTTT. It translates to CASSPPWTETNTEAFF.

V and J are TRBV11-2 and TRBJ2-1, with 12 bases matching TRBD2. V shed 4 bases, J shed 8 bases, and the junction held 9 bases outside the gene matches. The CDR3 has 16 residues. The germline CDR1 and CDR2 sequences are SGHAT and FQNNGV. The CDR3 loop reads CASSSASGRVNYEQFF. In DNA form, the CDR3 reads TGTGCCAGCAGCTCTGCTAGCGGGAGGGTTAACTATGAGCAGTTCTTC.

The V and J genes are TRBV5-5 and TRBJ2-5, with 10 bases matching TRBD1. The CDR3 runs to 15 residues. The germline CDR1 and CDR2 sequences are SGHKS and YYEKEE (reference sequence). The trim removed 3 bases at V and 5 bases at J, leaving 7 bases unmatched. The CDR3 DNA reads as TGTGCCAGCAGCTGGGGGACAGGGGTAAGGGAGACCCAGTACTTC. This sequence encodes CASSWGTGVRETQYF.

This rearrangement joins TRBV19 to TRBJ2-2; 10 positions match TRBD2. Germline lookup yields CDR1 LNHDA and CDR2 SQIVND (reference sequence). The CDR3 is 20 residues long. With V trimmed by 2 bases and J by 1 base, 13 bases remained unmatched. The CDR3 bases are TGTGCCAGTAGTATAAGGAGGGAACTAGCGGGAAGGGTGAACACCGGGGAGCTGTTTTTT. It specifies CASSIRRELAGRVNTGELFF.

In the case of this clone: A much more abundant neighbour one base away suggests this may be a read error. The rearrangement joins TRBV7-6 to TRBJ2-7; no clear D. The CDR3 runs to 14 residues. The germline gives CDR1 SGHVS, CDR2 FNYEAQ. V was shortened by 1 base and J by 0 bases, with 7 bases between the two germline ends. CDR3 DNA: TGTGCCAGCAGCTTAGGTGGGATCTCCTACGAGCAGTACTTC. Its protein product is CASSLGGISYEQYF.

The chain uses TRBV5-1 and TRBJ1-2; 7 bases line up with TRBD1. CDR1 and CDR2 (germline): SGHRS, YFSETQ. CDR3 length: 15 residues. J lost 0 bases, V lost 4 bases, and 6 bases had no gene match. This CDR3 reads CASSLTGDPNYGYTF. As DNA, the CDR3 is TGCGCCAGCAGCCTCACAGGGGACCCTAACTATGGCTACACCTTC.

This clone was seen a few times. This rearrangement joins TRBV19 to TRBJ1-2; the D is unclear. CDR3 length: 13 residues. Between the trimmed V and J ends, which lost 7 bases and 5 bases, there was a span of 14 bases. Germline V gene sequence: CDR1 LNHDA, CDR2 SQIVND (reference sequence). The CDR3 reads CASTVLGVYGYTF. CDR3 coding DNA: TGTGCCAGTACTGTACTAGGAGTGTATGGCTACACCTTC.

This CDR3 is CASRLAGGSYEQYF. The CDR3 region has the DNA TGTGCCAGCAGGCTAGCGGGAGGGTCCTACGAGCAGTACTTC. V and J are TRBV14 and TRBJ2-7; TRBD2 matches 12 bases. J gave up 1 base and V 6 bases, and 1 base lay outside the gene matches. CDR1 is SGHDN, CDR2 FVKESK, per germline. This CDR3 has 14 amino acids.

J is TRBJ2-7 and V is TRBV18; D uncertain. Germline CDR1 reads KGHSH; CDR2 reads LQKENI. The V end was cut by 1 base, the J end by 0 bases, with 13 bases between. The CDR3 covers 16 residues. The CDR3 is CASSPHNGLSSYEQYF. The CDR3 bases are TGTGCCAGCTCACCACATAACGGGCTAAGCTCCTACGAGCAGTACTTC.

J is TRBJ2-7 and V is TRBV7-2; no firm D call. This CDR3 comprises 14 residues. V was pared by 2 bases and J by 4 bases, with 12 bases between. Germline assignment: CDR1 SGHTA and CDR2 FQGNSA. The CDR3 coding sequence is TGTGCCAGCAGCTTAAACTCGCTAACTTACGAGCAGTACTTC. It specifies CASSLNSLTYEQYF.

The CDR3 region has the DNA TGTGCCAGCAGTTACTCGAGCTTCCCCACCTACGAGCAGTACTTC. Protein sequence: CASSYSSFPTYEQYF. The chain employs TRBV6-7 and TRBJ2-7; D not certain. TRBV6-7 is placed among ORFs of uncertain function. The ends were cut back, 0 bases at V and 2 bases at J, with 11 bases in the middle. The CDR3 runs 15 residues.

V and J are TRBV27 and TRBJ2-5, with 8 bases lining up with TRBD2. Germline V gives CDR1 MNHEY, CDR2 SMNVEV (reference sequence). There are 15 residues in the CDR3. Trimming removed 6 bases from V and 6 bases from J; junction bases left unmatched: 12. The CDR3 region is CASRGGREGLKTQYF. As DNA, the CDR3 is TGTGCCAGCAGAGGAGGACGGGAGGGCCTGAAGACCCAGTACTTC.

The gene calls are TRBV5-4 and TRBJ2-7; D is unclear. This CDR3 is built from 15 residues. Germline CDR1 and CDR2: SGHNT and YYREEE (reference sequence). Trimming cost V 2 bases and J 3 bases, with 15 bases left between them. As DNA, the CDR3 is TGTGCCAGCAGCTTCTCGAGTAGCAACCTCTACGAGCAGTACTTC. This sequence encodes CASSFSSSNLYEQYF. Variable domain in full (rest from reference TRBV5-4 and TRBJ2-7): ETGVTQSPTHLIKTRGQQVTLRCSSQSGHNTVSWYQQALGQGPQFIFQYYREEENGRGNFPPRFSGLQFPNYSSELNVNALELDDSALYLCASSFSSSNLYEQYFGPGTRLTVT.

CDR3 protein: CAWIRTPGANVLTF. CDR3 coding DNA: TGTGCCTGGATTCGGACACCCGGGGCCAACGTCCTGACTTTC. V is TRBV30 and J is TRBJ2-6; the D gene is possibly TRBD1 (5 bases). CDR3 length: 14 amino acids. CDR1 is GTSNPN and CDR2 is SVGIG in the germline V gene (reference sequence). V shed 4 bases and J shed 4 bases, with 11 bases lying between them.

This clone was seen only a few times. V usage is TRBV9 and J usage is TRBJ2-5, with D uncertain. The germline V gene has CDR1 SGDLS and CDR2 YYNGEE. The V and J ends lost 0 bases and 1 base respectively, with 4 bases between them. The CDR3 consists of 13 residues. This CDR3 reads CASSVGPQETQYF. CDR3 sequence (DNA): TGTGCCAGCAGCGTAGGACCCCAAGAGACCCAGTACTTC.

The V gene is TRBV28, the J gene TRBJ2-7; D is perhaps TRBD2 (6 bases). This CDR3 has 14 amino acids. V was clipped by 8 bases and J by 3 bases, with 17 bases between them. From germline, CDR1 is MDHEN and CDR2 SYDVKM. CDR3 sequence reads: CASLGDSSYYEQYF. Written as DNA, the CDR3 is TGTGCCAGCTTAGGGGACTCCTCTTACTACGAGCAGTACTTC.

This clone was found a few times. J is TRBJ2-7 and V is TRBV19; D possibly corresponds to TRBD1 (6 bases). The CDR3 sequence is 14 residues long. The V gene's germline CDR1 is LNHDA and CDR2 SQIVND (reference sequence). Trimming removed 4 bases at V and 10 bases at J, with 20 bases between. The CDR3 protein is CASSRGTSLRGQYF. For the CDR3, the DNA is TGTGCCAGTAGTAGGGGGACATCCCTACGAGGACAGTACTTC.

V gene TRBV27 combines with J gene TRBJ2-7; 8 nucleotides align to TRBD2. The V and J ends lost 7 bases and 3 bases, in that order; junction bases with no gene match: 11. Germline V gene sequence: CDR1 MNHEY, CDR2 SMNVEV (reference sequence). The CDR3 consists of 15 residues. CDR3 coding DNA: TGTGCCAGCAAGGGACACGGGACTAGTTACTACGAGCAGTACTTC. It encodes CASKGHGTSYYEQYF.

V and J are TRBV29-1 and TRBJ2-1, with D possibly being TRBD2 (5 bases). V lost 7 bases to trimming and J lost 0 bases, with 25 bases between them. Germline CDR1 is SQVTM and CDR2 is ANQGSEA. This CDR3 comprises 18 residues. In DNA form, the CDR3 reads TGCAGCGCGTGTGGCGCGGTACTAGGTTCCCGCTCCTACAATGAGCAGTTCTTC. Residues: CSACGAVLGSRSYNEQFF.

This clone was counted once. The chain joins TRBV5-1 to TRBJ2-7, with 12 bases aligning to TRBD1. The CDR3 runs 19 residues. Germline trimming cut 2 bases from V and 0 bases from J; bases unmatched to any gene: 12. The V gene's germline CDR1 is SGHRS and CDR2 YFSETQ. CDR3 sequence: CASSFSGQGALADSYEQYF. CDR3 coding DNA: TGCGCCAGCAGCTTTTCGGGACAGGGGGCTCTAGCGGACTCCTACGAGCAGTACTTC. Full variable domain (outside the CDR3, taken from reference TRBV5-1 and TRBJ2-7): KAGVTQTPRYLIKTRGQQVTLSCSPISGHRSVSWYQQTPGQGLQFLFEYFSETQRNKGNFPGRFSGRQFSNSRSEMNVSTLELGDSALYLCASSFSGQGALADSYEQYFGPGTRLTVT.

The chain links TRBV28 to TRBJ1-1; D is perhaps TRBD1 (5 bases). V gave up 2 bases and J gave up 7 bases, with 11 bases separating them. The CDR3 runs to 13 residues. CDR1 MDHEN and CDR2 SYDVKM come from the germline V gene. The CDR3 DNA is TGTGCCAGCAGTTTAGGCAGGGCGCTTGAAGCTTTCTTT. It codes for CASSLGRALEAFF. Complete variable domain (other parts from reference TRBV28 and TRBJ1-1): DVKVTQSSRYLVKRTGEKVFLECVQDMDHENMFWYRQDPGLGLRLIYFSYDVKMKEKGDIPEGYSVSREKKERFSLILESASTNQTSMYLCASSLGRALEAFFGQGTRLTVV.

As DNA, the CDR3 is TGTGCCAGCAGGAGGGGGACAGCCGAAGAGACCCAGTACTTC. The encoded protein is CASRRGTAEETQYF. The rearrangement links TRBV4-2 to TRBJ2-5, with 7 positions matching TRBD1. V gave up 6 bases and J gave up 3 bases; unmatched junction bases: 7. The CDR3 runs 14 residues. Germline CDR1 LGHNA, CDR2 YNFKEQ.

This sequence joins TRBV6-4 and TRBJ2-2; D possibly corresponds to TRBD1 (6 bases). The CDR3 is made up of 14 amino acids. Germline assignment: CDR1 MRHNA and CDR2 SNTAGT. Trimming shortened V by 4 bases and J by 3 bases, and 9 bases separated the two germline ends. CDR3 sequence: CASSGGPDTGELFF. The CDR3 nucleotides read TGTGCCAGCAGTGGGGGGCCGGACACCGGGGAGCTGTTTTTT.

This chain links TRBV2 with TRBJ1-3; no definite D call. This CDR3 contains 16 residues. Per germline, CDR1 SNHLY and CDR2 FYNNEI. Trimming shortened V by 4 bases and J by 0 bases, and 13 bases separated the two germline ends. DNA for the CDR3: TGTGCCAGCAGTGCTGAGGGAACCAACTCTGGAAACACCATATATTTT. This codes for CASSAEGTNSGNTIYF.